These T cell receptor beta chains were read from a single sample in a study of cytomegalovirus exposure and HLA in healthy donors. Libraries were prepared by immunoSEQ multiplex PCR; TCRdb keeps only in-frame clonotypes and omits some of them. The sample lists fewer than 200,000 clones; roughly 80% were seen once. Input material: PBMCs. Receptor source: a man in his forties or fifties in good health and CMV-seropositive. CDR3s include the opening cysteine and the closing phenylalanine or tryptophan. D genes are given only for firm matches. Size values are once, few and many counts, or a class for expanded clones, and some rows have none.

size	V	J	D	CDR3	DNA
.	TRBV4-3	TRBJ1-5	.	CASSRTGNQPQHF	TGCGCCAGCAGCCGGACAGGCAATCAGCCCCAGCATTTT
.	TRBV4-3	TRBJ2-3	.	CASSRGRRITDTQYF	TGCGCCAGCAGCCGAGGGCGAAGGATCACAGATACGCAGTATTTT
.	TRBV6-1	TRBJ1-2	.	CASSEAGTPRGYGYTF	TGTGCCAGCAGTGAAGCTGGGACTCCGAGGGGCTATGGCTACACCTTC
.	TRBV11-2	TRBJ2-1	.	CASSYPTEGTGLDEQFF	TGTGCCAGCAGCTACCCGACCGAGGGAACAGGGCTCGATGAGCAGTTCTTC
.	TRBV6-1	TRBJ1-4	.	CASTEGGTPLEKLFF	TGTGCCAGCACCGAGGGGGGGACCCCGCTTGAAAAACTGTTTTTT
few	TRBV9	TRBJ1-2	.	CASSVVGASGYTF	TGTGCCAGCAGCGTAGTTGGGGCGAGTGGCTACACCTTC
.	TRBV5-4	TRBJ2-1	TRBD2	CASSLSTSGSMSNEQFF	TGTGCCAGCAGCTTGTCAACTAGCGGGAGTATGAGCAATGAGCAGTTCTTC
.	TRBV29-1	TRBJ2-3	TRBD2	CSVEDLTSGRVDTQYF	TGCAGCGTTGAAGACTTGACTAGCGGGAGAGTAGATACGCAGTATTTT
few	TRBV6-4	TRBJ1-5	.	CASSVSQGNQPQHF	TGTGCCAGCAGTGTTTCGCAGGGTAATCAGCCCCAGCATTTT
.	TRBV6-5	TRBJ2-1	.	CASSPGFQGNEQFF	TGTGCCAGCAGTCCAGGGTTTCAGGGCAATGAGCAGTTCTTC
.	TRBV29-1	TRBJ2-3	.	CSASTRVSDTQYF	TGCAGCGCATCCACCAGGGTTTCAGATACGCAGTATTTT
.	TRBV18	TRBJ2-2	TRBD1	CASSQDRGLGTGELFF	TGTGCCAGCTCACAGGACAGGGGGCTCGGCACCGGGGAGCTGTTTTTT
few	TRBV15	TRBJ1-5	.	CATSRDPQNQPQHF	TGTGCCACCAGCAGAGATCCCCAGAATCAGCCCCAGCATTTT
.	TRBV7-9	TRBJ1-2	.	CASSLGLVVRGGYTF	TGTGCCAGCAGCTTAGGGCTGGTGGTAAGGGGTGGCTACACCTTC
.	TRBV7-9	TRBJ2-1	TRBD1	CASSLRDRGHEQFF	TGTGCCAGCAGCTTACGAGACAGGGGGCATGAGCAGTTCTTC
.	TRBV9	TRBJ2-2	.	CASSVGGGYTGELFF	TGTGCCAGCAGCGTAGGTGGAGGGTACACCGGGGAGCTGTTTTTT
.	TRBV5-4	TRBJ1-5	.	CASSWGGAPSNQPQHF	TGTGCCAGCAGCTGGGGGGGGGCTCCTAGCAATCAGCCCCAGCATTTT
.	TRBV30	TRBJ1-5	TRBD1	CAWSVKGAGGHSNQPQHF	TGTGCCTGGAGTGTCAAGGGGGCCGGGGGACATAGCAATCAGCCCCAGCATTTT
.	TRBV4-1	TRBJ2-7	.	CASSQPQGSSSYEQYF	TGCGCCAGCAGCCAGCCCCAGGGAAGTAGCTCCTACGAGCAGTACTTC
.	TRBV27	TRBJ2-3	TRBD2	CASSLISGRAADTQYF	TGTGCCAGCAGCCTAATTAGCGGGAGGGCCGCAGATACGCAGTATTTT
few	TRBV6-6	TRBJ1-1	.	CASKGGGGTEAFF	TGTGCCAGCAAGGGAGGGGGTGGCACTGAAGCTTTCTTT
.	TRBV5-1	TRBJ2-3	.	CASSLLDRRTDTQYF	TGCGCCAGCAGCTTGTTGGACAGACGCACAGATACGCAGTATTTT
.	TRBV27	TRBJ2-3	TRBD1	CASSSRDRVTDTQYF	TGTGCCAGCAGTTCCCGGGACAGGGTCACAGATACGCAGTATTTT
.	TRBV5-6	TRBJ2-1	TRBD2	CASSLEAGGQRDEQFF	TGTGCCAGCAGCTTGGAGGCGGGGGGGCAAAGGGATGAGCAGTTCTTC
once	TRBV6-4	TRBJ1-4	.	CASSDTRAREKLFF	TGTGCCAGCAGTGACACCAGGGCTCGGGAAAAACTGTTTTTT
.	TRBV7-2	TRBJ2-1	.	CASSLKVGRERAGEQFF	TGTGCCAGCAGCTTAAAGGTGGGAAGGGAGAGGGCCGGTGAGCAGTTCTTC
.	TRBV5-4	TRBJ1-4	.	CASSRDRTNEKLFF	TGTGCCAGCAGCCGAGACAGAACTAATGAAAAACTGTTTTTT
medium-sized	TRBV25-1	TRBJ1-1	.	CASKRGGNTEAFF	TGTGCCAGCAAACGAGGCGGGAACACTGAAGCTTTCTTT
.	TRBV28	TRBJ2-7	TRBD2	CASTAGLAGVYEQYF	TGTGCCAGCACCGCCGGACTAGCGGGAGTCTACGAGCAGTACTTC
few	TRBV7-9	TRBJ2-7	.	CASSLDRMGSEQYF	TGTGCCAGCAGCTTAGACCGGATGGGCAGCGAGCAGTACTTC
.	TRBV6-1	TRBJ1-5	TRBD1	CASSSGTGGVQPQHF	TGTGCCAGCAGCTCCGGGACAGGGGGCGTTCAGCCCCAGCATTTT
.	TRBV14	TRBJ1-2	.	CASSQQGFGYTF	TGTGCCAGCAGCCAACAGGGGTTTGGCTACACCTTC
.	TRBV6-1	TRBJ2-7	.	CASSEQGTSYEQYF	TGTGCCAGCAGTGAACAGGGGACCTCCTACGAGCAGTACTTC
.	TRBV11-2	TRBJ2-1	.	CASSFDYGGNEQFF	TGTGCCAGCAGCTTCGATTATGGGGGGAATGAGCAGTTCTTC
.	TRBV7-8	TRBJ1-1	.	CASSLDRGEAFF	TGTGCCAGCAGCTTAGACCGGGGTGAAGCTTTCTTT
.	TRBV5-6	TRBJ2-1	TRBD2	CASNSRLASVGEQFF	TGTGCCAGCAACTCTCGACTAGCGAGTGTGGGTGAGCAGTTCTTC
.	TRBV7-3	TRBJ2-1	.	CASSSNGNEQFF	TGTGCCAGCAGCTCAAACGGCAATGAGCAGTTCTTC
.	TRBV28	TRBJ2-7	TRBD2	CASSIGTRIYEQYF	TGTGCCAGCAGTATCGGGACTAGGATCTACGAGCAGTACTTC
.	TRBV5-1	TRBJ2-3	TRBD2	CASSIAGTQVTQYF	TGCGCCAGCAGCATAGCGGGTACGCAGGTTACGCAGTATTTT
.	TRBV27	TRBJ2-7	TRBD2	CASRITSGGPHEQYF	TGTGCCAGCAGGATAACTAGCGGGGGGCCCCACGAGCAGTACTTC
.	TRBV7-9	TRBJ1-1	TRBD1	CASSSSGGTEAFF	TGTGCCAGCAGCTCCTCAGGGGGCACTGAAGCTTTCTTT
.	TRBV29-1	TRBJ2-7	.	CSVEIPSRGVYEQYF	TGCAGCGTTGAAATCCCCTCCAGGGGTGTCTACGAGCAGTACTTC
.	TRBV5-1	TRBJ1-1	.	CASSLVPTAGGNTEAFF	TGCGCCAGCAGCTTGGTACCTACCGCGGGGGGGAACACTGAAGCTTTCTTT
.	TRBV5-1	TRBJ2-2	.	CASSLDLTKRAKNTGELFF	TGCGCCAGCAGCTTGGACCTCACCAAGCGGGCAAAGAACACCGGGGAGCTGTTTTTT
.	TRBV30	TRBJ2-3	TRBD2	CAWGRGPSGLDTQYF	TGTGCCTGGGGGAGAGGGCCTAGCGGGCTGGATACGCAGTATTTT
.	TRBV5-4	TRBJ2-1	.	CASSSPSNSYNEQFF	TGTGCCAGCAGCTCTCCTAGCAACTCCTACAATGAGCAGTTCTTC
.	TRBV19	TRBJ1-4	.	CASSIGAGMREKLFF	TGTGCCAGTAGTATTGGTGCAGGGATGCGGGAAAAACTGTTTTTT
.	TRBV6-5	TRBJ2-1	TRBD2	CASSYRAGVSEQFF	TGTGCCAGCAGTTATCGAGCGGGAGTGAGTGAGCAGTTCTTC
few	TRBV9	TRBJ2-3	.	CASSRETRHTQYF	TGTGCCAGCTCGAGGGAAACCAGGCATACGCAGTATTTT
.	TRBV27	TRBJ2-5	TRBD1	CASSFRGRGSETQYF	TGTGCCAGCAGTTTTCGCGGCAGGGGGTCTGAGACCCAGTACTTC
.	TRBV30	TRBJ2-2	TRBD1	CASRQGPNTGELFF	TGTGCCTCCCGACAGGGCCCGAACACCGGGGAGCTGTTTTTT